The sequence of this T cell receptor (beta chain) was determined in a study of cytomegalovirus exposure and HLA in healthy donors. Study results and caveats: One later analysis, an examination of the roughly 130 validation repertoires, found that first-cohort TCR clusters tended to co-occur in them. The authors enumerated some 160 TCR beta chains as linked to cytomegalovirus.

V dropped 4 bases and J dropped 3 bases, with 4 bases sitting between them. The length of the CDR3 is 11 residues. Germline V gene lookup returns CDR1 GTSNPN and CDR2 SVGIG (reference sequence). Assay: immunoSEQ multiplex PCR; the TCRdb copy retains only in-frame clones and omits some. The sample holds more than 35,000 clones; just under 95% are singletons and the top ten take about 3.5%. Regarding this clone: Its target is not known.

The sample taken for sequencing was PBMCs. This clonotype was sampled from a man between 18 and 29 years old in good health and CMV-seronegative. The rearrangement uses TRBV30 and TRBJ2-1, with D unclear. DNA for the CDR3: TGTGCCTGGACTCTCTACAATGAGCAGTTCTTC. It translates to CAWTLYNEQFF.